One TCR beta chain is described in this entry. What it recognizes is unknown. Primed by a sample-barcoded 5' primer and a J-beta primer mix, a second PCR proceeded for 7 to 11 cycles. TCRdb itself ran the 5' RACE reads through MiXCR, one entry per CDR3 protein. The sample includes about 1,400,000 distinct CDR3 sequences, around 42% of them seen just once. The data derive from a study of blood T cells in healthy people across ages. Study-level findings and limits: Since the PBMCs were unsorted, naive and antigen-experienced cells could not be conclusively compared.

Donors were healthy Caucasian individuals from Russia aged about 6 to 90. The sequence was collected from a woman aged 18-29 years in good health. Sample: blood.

DNA for the CDR3: TGTGCCAGCAATCCGTACTCTGGGGCCAACGTCCTGACTTTC. Translated, it gives CASNPYSGANVLTF. The V call is TRBV12-3 or TRBV12-4, the J call TRBJ2-6; D not certain. The CDR3 loop spans 14 amino acids. Trimming left V 7 bases short and J 0 bases short, with 7 bases between.